A selection of T cell receptor beta chains follows, all from one sample in a study of human T cells and chemical hapten exposure. TCRdb called the RACE reads again in MiXCR, with one record for every CDR3 protein. The profile covers 65,000 to 95,000 distinct CDR3 sequences, with about 8.6% appearing a single time and 1.5% to 2% taken by the ten largest. The sample was whole blood. These receptors all stem from a female donor in good health. Some clones in this sample may be carry-over from other donors' samples. Each CDR3 is given with its conserved first and last residue. The D gene is left open where the match is weak. A clone size is listed for some rows: how often the clone was seen (once, few, many), or a class if it is expanded.

d_call clone_size j_call v_call cdr3_nt cdr3_aa
- few TRBJ2-3 TRBV24-1 TGTGCCACCCAGACGGGCAACACTGATACGCAGTATTTT CATQTGNTDTQYF
- few TRBJ2-3 TRBV5-1 TGCGCCAGCAGCTTGATCCCTCTAGTTACAGATACGCAGTATTTT CASSLIPLVTDTQYF
TRBD2 many TRBJ2-5 TRBV6-2/TRBV6-3 TGTGCCAGCACCGAACCCCAGCGGGGGGGCCAAGAGACCCAGTACTTC CASTEPQRGGQETQYF
- many TRBJ2-5 TRBV25-1 TGTGCCAGCAGTCCGGGGAACCAAGAGACCCAGTACTTC CASSPGNQETQYF
TRBD2 - TRBJ2-5 TRBV12-3/TRBV12-4 TGTGCCAGCAGTCCAAGCGGGGGGGCTGGGGAGACCCAGTACTTC CASSPSGGAGETQYF
- few TRBJ1-5 TRBV6-6 TGTGCCAGCAGTGCCCCGCGGGGTGGTCAGCCCCAGCATTTT CASSAPRGGQPQHF
- - TRBJ2-3 TRBV30 TGTGTCTGGAGTGTATCCGAGCTTAGCACAGATACGCAGTATTTT CVWSVSELSTDTQYF
- - TRBJ2-5 TRBV12-5 TGTGCTAGTGGTAACCGCGGCCAGACCCAGTACTTC CASGNRGQTQYF
- - TRBJ1-5 TRBV19 TGTGCCAGTAGTACGCAAGGGGTCCAGGGACGCAATCAGCCCCAGCATTTT CASSTQGVQGRNQPQHF
- few TRBJ2-7 TRBV28 TGTGCCAGCAGTTTAGGCCAGACAGTCTTCCTCTACGAGCAGTACTTC CASSLGQTVFLYEQYF
- few TRBJ2-3 TRBV5-1 TGCGCCAGCAGCTTGGTTAGGACTTACACCACAGATACGCAGTATTTT CASSLVRTYTTDTQYF
TRBD1 - TRBJ1-1 TRBV2 TGTGCCAGCAGAGTCGCGGGACAGCGGAACACTGAAGCTTTCTTT CASRVAGQRNTEAFF
- many TRBJ2-1 TRBV6-1 TGTGCCAGCAGTTGGGAGGAATCCTACAATGAGCAGTTCTTC CASSWEESYNEQFF
- few TRBJ2-7 TRBV27 TGTGCCAGCAGTTTATCGGCCAGGACCCACGAGCAGTACTTC CASSLSARTHEQYF
TRBD1 - TRBJ2-7 TRBV2 TGTGCCAGCACCCTCGGGACAGGCGGGGAGCAGTACTTC CASTLGTGGEQYF
- many TRBJ2-5 TRBV10-3 TGTGCCATCAGTGAGTCGTTTGGAGGAGAGACCCAGTACTTC CAISESFGGETQYF
TRBD2 many TRBJ2-6 TRBV7-2 TGTGCCAGCAGCCACCCGAGTCCGGGAGCGGGGCTCTCTGGGGCCAACGTCCTGACTTTC CASSHPSPGAGLSGANVLTF
- many TRBJ2-3 TRBV7-7 TGTGCTAGCAGCCGACCGGGACACCTGAAAAGGGCAGATACGCAGTATTTT CASSRPGHLKRADTQYF
TRBD1 many TRBJ1-1 TRBV27 TGTGCCAGCAGTTTCGACAGGGGAGGGGATGCTTTCTTT CASSFDRGGDAFF
TRBD1 many TRBJ1-1 TRBV6-5 TGTGCCAGCAGCAGAGGACAGGGTTCCTTTGAAGCTTTCTTT CASSRGQGSFEAFF
TRBD1 many TRBJ2-7 TRBV5-1 TGCGCCAGCAGTCCGGGGACAGGGGGCTACGAGCAGTACTTC CASSPGTGGYEQYF
- - TRBJ2-6 TRBV5-1 TGCGCCAGCAGCTTGGTATCTGGGGCCAACGTCCTGACTTTC CASSLVSGANVLTF
- few TRBJ2-7 TRBV29-1 TGCAGCGTCGTAGGTCGGGAGGGGACAGGGACTTACGAGCAGTACTTC CSVVGREGTGTYEQYF
- few TRBJ1-2 TRBV6-5 TGTGCCAGCAGTTCGGACCCGGACTATGGCTACACCTTC CASSSDPDYGYTF
- many TRBJ2-3 TRBV5-1 TGCGCCAGCAGCTTTGTAGGAGCCGCCGAGGCAGATACGCAGTATTTT CASSFVGAAEADTQYF
- few TRBJ2-7 TRBV7-9 TGTGCCAGCAGCTACGGGGGTTTCTACGAGCAGTACTTC CASSYGGFYEQYF
- few TRBJ2-3 TRBV6-5 TGTGCCAGCAGTCGGGACTTAACAGATACGCAGTATTTT CASSRDLTDTQYF
TRBD1 few TRBJ1-1 TRBV27 TGTGCCAGCAAGACGGAGGGACAGCTGGTCTTCTTT CASKTEGQLVFF
- many TRBJ2-3 TRBV7-8 TGTGCCAGCAGCTTAGCTTCGTGGCACACGCAGTATTTT CASSLASWHTQYF
- - TRBJ1-1 TRBV12-3/TRBV12-4 TGTGCCAGCAGGGCGCTATGGGGGCGCGATGAAGCTTTCTTT CASRALWGRDEAFF
TRBD2 many TRBJ2-5 TRBV29-1 TGCAGCGTTTACGGTCCAGCGGGGGGCCAAGAGACCCAGTACTTC CSVYGPAGGQETQYF
- - TRBJ2-5 TRBV12-3/TRBV12-4 TGTGCCAGCAGTTTATTTCCGGAGACCCAGTACTTC CASSLFPETQYF
TRBD1 - TRBJ1-1 TRBV30 TGTGCCTGGAGTGTAACAGGGGACACTGAAGCTTTCTTT CAWSVTGDTEAFF
- many TRBJ2-3 TRBV6-2/TRBV6-3 TGTGCCAGCAGTTTTGACAGCACAGATACGCAGTATTTT CASSFDSTDTQYF
- - TRBJ1-1 TRBV13 TGTGCCAGCAGCTCCGGACGGACTGAAGCTTTCTTT CASSSGRTEAFF
TRBD1 many TRBJ1-2 TRBV20-1 TGCAGTGCCCCCCAAGGACAGGGATTCTATGGCTACACCTTC CSAPQGQGFYGYTF
- - TRBJ1-6 TRBV20-1 TGCAGTGCTAGAATGGTGGGACTATCCTATAATTCACCCCTCCACTTT CSARMVGLSYNSPLHF
TRBD2 - TRBJ2-1 TRBV3-1 TGTGCCAGCAGCGATGCTAGCGGGGGGGCAGGCAATGAGCAGTTCTTC CASSDASGGAGNEQFF
TRBD1 many TRBJ1-5 TRBV2 TGTGCCAGCAGTGAGATGACAGGGCTTCAGCCCCAGCATTTT CASSEMTGLQPQHF
- few TRBJ2-3 TRBV18 TGTGCCAGCTCACCAGTAAAAGCAGGCAGCACAGATACGCAGTATTTT CASSPVKAGSTDTQYF
- many TRBJ2-3 TRBV6-1 TGTGCCAGCAGTGAGTCAGGGCGCACTACGCAGTATTTT CASSESGRTTQYF